This T cell receptor (beta chain) was observed in a study of radiotherapy plus CTLA-4 blockade in lung cancer. Study-level information: With roughly 30% of patients having disease control, objective responses were seen in roughly 18%.

The assay was immunoSEQ multiplex PCR, and TCRdb's table has in-frame clones only and misses some. This table has around 90,000 clones, under 90% appearing once. As concerns this clone: Its target is unknown.

Per germline, CDR1 LNHNV and CDR2 YYDKDF (reference sequence). The CDR3 covers 17 residues. V was trimmed by 1 base and J by 1 base, leaving 16 bases between them. Whole-study findings and limits: Some TCR clones had been derived from tumors. These clones expanded in peripheral blood after radiotherapy plus ipilimumab.

The source material was peripheral blood, sampled from a patient treated with radiotherapy plus ipilimumab. This TCR came from a human donor with non-small cell lung cancer who had stable disease on radiotherapy plus ipilimumab. V gene TRBV15 combines with J gene TRBJ1-1, with D tentatively TRBD1 (5 bases). CDR3 sequence (DNA): TGTGCCACCAGCAGAGGAGGAATAAGCGGGGGGAACACTGAAGCTTTCTTT. This encodes CATSRGGISGGNTEAFF.